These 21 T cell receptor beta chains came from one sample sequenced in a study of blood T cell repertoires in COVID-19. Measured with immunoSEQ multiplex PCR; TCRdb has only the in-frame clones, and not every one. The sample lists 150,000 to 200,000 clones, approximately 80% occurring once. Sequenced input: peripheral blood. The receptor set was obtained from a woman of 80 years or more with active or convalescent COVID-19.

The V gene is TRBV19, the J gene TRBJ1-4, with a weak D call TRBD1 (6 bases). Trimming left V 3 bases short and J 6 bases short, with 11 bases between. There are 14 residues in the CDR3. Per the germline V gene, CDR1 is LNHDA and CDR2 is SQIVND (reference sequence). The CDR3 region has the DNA TGTGCCAGTAGTATTGGAGGGGGGGATGAAAAACTGTTTTTT. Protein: CASSIGGGDEKLFF.

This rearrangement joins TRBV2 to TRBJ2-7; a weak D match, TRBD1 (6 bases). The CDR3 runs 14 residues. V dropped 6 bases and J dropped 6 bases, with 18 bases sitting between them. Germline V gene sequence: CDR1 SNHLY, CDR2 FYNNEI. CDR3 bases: TGTGCCAGCAGCATAGGGACATTTACTCTCGAGCAGTACTTC. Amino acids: CASSIGTFTLEQYF.

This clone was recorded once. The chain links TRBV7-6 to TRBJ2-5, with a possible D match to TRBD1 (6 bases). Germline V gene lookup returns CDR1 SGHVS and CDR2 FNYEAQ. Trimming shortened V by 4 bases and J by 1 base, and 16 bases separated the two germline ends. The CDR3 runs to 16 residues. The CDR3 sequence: CASSSGPGQPQETQYF. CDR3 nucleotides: TGTGCCAGCAGCTCGGGACCGGGACAACCCCAAGAGACCCAGTACTTC.

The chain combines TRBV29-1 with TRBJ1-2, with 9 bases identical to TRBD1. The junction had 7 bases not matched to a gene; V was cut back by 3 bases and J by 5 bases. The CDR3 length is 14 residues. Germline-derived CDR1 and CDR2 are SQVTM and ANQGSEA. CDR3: CSVDPRDRVYGYTF. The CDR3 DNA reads TGCAGCGTTGACCCCCGGGACAGGGTTTATGGCTACACCTTC.

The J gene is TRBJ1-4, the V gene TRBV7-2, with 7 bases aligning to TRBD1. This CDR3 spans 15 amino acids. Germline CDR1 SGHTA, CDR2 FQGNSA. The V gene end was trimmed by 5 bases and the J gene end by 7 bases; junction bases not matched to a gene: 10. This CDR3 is CASSPPGQKGEKLFF. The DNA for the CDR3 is TGTGCCAGCAGCCCACCGGGACAGAAAGGTGAAAAACTGTTTTTT.

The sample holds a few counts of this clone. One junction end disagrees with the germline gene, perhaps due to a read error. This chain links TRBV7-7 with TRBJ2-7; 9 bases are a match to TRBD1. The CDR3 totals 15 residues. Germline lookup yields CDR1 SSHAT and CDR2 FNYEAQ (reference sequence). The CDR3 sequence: CASSLEQGAKYEQYF. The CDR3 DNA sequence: TGTGCTAGCAGCTTAGAACAGGGGGCGAAATACGAGCAGTACTTC.

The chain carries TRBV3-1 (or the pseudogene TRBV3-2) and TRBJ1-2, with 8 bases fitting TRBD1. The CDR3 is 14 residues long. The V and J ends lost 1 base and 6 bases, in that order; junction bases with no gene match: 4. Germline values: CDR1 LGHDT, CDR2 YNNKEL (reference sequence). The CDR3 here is CASSQVRTGNGYTF. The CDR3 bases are TGTGCCAGCAGCCAAGTACGGACAGGGAATGGCTACACCTTC.

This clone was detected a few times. CDR3 protein: CASSYGGRGNSPLHF. CDR3 nucleotide sequence: TGTGCCAGCAGTTACGGGGGGAGAGGAAATTCACCCCTCCACTTT. The V gene is TRBV6-2 or TRBV6-3, the J gene TRBJ1-6; D may be TRBD1 (5 bases). Germline V CDR1 and CDR2: MNHEY, SVGEGT. The CDR3 consists of 15 residues. V lost 2 bases to trimming and J lost 7 bases, with 12 bases between them.

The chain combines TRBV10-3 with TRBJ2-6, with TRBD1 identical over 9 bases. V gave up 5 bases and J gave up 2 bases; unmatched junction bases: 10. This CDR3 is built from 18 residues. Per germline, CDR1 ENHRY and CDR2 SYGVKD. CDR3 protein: CAISQGPGTGTGANVLTF. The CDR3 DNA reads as TGTGCCATCAGTCAAGGTCCCGGGACAGGGACTGGGGCCAACGTCCTGACTTTC.

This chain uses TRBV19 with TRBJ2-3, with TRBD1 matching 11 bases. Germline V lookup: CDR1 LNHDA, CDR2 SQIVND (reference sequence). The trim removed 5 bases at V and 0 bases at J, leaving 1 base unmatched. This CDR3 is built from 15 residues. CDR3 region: CASSGQGASTDTQYF. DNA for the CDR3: TGTGCCAGTAGTGGACAGGGGGCCAGCACAGATACGCAGTATTTT.

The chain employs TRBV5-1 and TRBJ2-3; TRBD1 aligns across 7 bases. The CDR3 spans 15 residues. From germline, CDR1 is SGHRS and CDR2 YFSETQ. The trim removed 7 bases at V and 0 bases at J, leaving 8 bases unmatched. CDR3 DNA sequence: TGCGCCAGCCACCGGACAGGAACTAGCACAGATACGCAGTATTTT. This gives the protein CASHRTGTSTDTQYF.

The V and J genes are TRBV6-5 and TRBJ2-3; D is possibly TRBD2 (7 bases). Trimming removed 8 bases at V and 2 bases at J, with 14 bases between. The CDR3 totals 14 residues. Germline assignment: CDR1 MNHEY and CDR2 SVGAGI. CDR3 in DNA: TGTGCCAGCGGCAAGGGGGGGCCCACAGATACGCAGTATTTT. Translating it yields CASGKGGPTDTQYF.

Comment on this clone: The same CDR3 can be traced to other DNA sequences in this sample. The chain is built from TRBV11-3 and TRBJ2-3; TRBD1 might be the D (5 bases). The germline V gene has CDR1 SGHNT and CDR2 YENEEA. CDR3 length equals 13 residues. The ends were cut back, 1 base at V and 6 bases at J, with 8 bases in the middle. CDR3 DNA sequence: TGTGCCAGCAGCTTAGGTCAGGGTGATACGCAGTATTTT. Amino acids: CASSLGQGDTQYF.

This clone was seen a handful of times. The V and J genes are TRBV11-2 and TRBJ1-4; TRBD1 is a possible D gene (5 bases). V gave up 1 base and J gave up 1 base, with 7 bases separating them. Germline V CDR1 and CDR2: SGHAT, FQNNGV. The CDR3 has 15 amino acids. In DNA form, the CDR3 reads TGTGCCAGCAGCTTAGTCGGGGGAACTAATGAAAAACTGTTTTTT. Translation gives CASSLVGGTNEKLFF.

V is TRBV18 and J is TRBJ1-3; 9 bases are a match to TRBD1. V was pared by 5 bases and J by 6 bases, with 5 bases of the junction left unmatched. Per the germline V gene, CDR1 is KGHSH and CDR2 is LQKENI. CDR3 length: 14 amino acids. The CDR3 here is CASSFGTGPNTIYF. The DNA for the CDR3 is TGTGCCAGCTCATTCGGGACAGGGCCAAACACCATATATTTT.

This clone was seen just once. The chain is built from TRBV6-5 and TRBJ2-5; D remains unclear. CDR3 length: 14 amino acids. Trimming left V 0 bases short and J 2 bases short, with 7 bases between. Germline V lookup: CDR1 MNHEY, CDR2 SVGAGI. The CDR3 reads CASSYSNNQETQYF. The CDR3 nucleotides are TGTGCCAGCAGTTACTCGAACAATCAAGAGACCCAGTACTTC.

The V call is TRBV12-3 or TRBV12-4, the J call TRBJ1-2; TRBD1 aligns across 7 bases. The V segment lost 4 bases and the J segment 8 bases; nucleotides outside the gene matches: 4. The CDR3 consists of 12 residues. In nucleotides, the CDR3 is TGTGCCAGCAGTTCAGGGGGTAGAGGCTACACCTTC. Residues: CASSSGGRGYTF.

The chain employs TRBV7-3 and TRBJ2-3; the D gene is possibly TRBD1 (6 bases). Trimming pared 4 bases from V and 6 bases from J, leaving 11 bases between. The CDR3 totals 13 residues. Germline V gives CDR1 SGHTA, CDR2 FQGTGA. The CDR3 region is CASSSQTGDTQYF. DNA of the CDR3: TGTGCCAGCAGCTCGCAAACAGGGGATACGCAGTATTTT.

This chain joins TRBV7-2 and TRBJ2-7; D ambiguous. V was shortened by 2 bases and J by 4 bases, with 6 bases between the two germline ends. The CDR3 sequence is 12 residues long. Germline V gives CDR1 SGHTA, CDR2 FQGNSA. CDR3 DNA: TGTGCCAGCAGCTTAATCGGTTACGAGCAGTACTTC. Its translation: CASSLIGYEQYF.

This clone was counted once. The CDR3 region is CASSLEGTADGTIYF. In nucleotides, the CDR3 is TGTGCCAGCAGCTTAGAAGGGACAGCCGACGGCACCATATATTTT. V is TRBV7-2 and J is TRBJ1-3; 7 bases match TRBD1. The V and J ends lost 1 base and 9 bases, in that order; junction bases with no gene match: 9. CDR1 SGHTA and CDR2 FQGNSA come from the germline V gene. The CDR3 sequence is 15 residues long.

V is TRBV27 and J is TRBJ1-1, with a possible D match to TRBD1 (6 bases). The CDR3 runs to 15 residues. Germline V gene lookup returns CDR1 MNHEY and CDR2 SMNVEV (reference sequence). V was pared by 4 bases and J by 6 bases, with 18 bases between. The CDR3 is CASSSRQVVSAEAFF. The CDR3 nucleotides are TGTGCCAGCAGTTCTAGACAGGTTGTATCCGCTGAAGCTTTCTTT.